Reported below is one T cell receptor (beta chain). Its antigen is currently not known. No clone much larger than this one lies a single base away; base qualities are absent. The collaborating institutions used their own protocols to collect whole blood in K2EDTA tubes. Collaborator samples were shipped for TCRbeta analysis as frozen whole blood, isolated PBMCs, or DNA extracted from either sample type. The data are from a study of blood T cell repertoires in COVID-19 (dated by TCRdb to 2018 to 2021). Regarding the study in general: Collaborator samples came from the United States, Italy and Spain and covered acute and convalescent phases of COVID-19. The dataset comprised deeply sampled blood TCRbeta repertoires from subjects exposed to, actively infected with, or recovered from COVID-19. The repertoires were released in a freely available public database intended as a resource for research on the immune response to SARS-CoV-2. The sample metadata nearly always contained a de-identified subject ID, COVID-19 status, age in years and sex. The samples were drawn from two sources: the first 160 participants of the ongoing ImmuneRACE study, and fewer than 1,500 subjects contributed by 6 global collaborators. Where available, HLA class I and class II types were obtained from metadata supplied by the sample provider rather than from assay-based typing. The prospective study material was composed of cDNA or gDNA derived from T cells, B-cell-depleted T cells, or PBMCs. Study-level results and caveats: Clinical and demographic metadata were provided uncurated, with the amount varying by source and participant.

The immunoSEQ Assay, a bias-controlled multiplex PCR, was used to amplify TCRbeta CDR3 regions from genomic DNA. The source study handled its data this way. Within the assay, amplification of reference gene primers was used to estimate how many nucleated cells each sample contained. To quantify the absolute abundance of each unique TCRbeta CDR3 rearrangement, sequence reads were collapsed and filtered. For each sample, productive Simpson clonality was calculated as the square root of Simpson's diversity index over productive rearrangements. This immuneACCESS table, as held by TCRdb, lists in-frame sequences with V and J called but not all clones. Of the missing ones, under half trace to an unresolved V gene in checked studies; the others have no known cause. V, J and clone size are those of that table, while D and trimming were read from the DNA. Across this sample there are 110,000 or so clones, with 70% to 80% seen only once. The ten largest account for 2% to 3% of the sample.

CDR1 and CDR2, per the germline V gene (reference sequence), are PRHDT and FYEKMQ. For this chain, trimming is 2 bases at the V end and 10 bases at the J end, and the number of junction bases without a gene match is 2. The CDR3 numbers 12 residues from cysteine through phenylalanine. Only the CDR3 DNA stays, 36 bases, in frame from base 1. Sequenced input: peripheral blood. The V and J genes are TRBV13 and TRBJ1-5; 7 bases in between match TRBD1. This receptor was obtained from a man aged 50-60 years with acute or convalescent COVID-19. The CDR3 protein is CASSLRDRPQHF. The bases read TGTGCCAGCAGCTTAAGGGACAGACCCCAGCATTTT.